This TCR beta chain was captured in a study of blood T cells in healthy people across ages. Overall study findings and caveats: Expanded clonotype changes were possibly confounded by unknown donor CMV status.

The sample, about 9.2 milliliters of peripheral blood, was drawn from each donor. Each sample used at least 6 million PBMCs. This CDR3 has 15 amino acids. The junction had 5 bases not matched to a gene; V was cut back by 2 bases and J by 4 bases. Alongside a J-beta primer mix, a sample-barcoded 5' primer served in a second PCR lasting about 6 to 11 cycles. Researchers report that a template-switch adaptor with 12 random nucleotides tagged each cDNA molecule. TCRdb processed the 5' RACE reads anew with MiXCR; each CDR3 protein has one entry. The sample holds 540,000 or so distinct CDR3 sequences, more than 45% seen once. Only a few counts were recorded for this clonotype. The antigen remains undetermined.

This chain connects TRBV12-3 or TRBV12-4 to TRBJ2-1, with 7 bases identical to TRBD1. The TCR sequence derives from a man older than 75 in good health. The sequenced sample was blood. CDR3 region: CASSLTGTEYNEQFF. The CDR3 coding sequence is TGTGCCAGCAGTTTAACCGGGACAGAGTACAATGAGCAGTTCTTC.